The 30 T cell receptor beta chains below were found in one sample sequenced in a study of T cells after yellow fever vaccination. A single record per CDR3 protein comes from TCRdb applying MiXCR to the 5' RACE reads. The table shows 450,000 to 650,000 distinct CDR3 sequences, with 20% to 25% occurring only once. The sequenced sample was PBMCs, obtained approximately 22 days after the first yellow fever vaccination. These receptors all come from a man younger than 35 who received the YFV17D yellow fever vaccine.

The gene calls are TRBV12-3 or TRBV12-4 and TRBJ2-3, with D unresolved. CDR3 size: 14 residues. Trimming stripped 8 bases from V and 2 bases from J, with 14 bases between. The chain's CDR3 is CASSETANTDTQYF. CDR3 DNA sequence: TGTGCCAGCTCCGAGACGGCTAACACAGATACGCAGTATTTT.

The gene calls are TRBV29-1 and TRBJ1-6, with unresolved D. Germline CDR1 and CDR2: SQVTM and ANQGSEA. Trimming took 6 bases from V and 7 from J, leaving 13 bases between them. This CDR3 has 13 residues. This CDR3 reads CSVRDKDNSPLHF. DNA of the CDR3: TGCAGCGTAAGAGATAAGGACAATTCACCCCTCCACTTT.

This clonotype was seen only a few times. The rearrangement links TRBV12-3 or TRBV12-4 to TRBJ2-1; either TRBD1 or TRBD2 may supply D (5 bases each). CDR3 length: 16 residues. V lost 6 bases and J 6 bases, leaving 21 bases between the germline ends. CDR3: CASRVGSRGEGNEQFF. The DNA of the CDR3 is TGTGCCAGCAGGGTCGGGTCGAGAGGGGAAGGCAATGAGCAGTTCTTC.

This clonotype has only a few counts. J is TRBJ2-1 and V is TRBV5-1; 10 bases are a match to TRBD2. Germline V lookup: CDR1 SGHRS, CDR2 YFSETQ. The trim removed 1 base at V and 7 bases at J, leaving 2 bases unmatched. This CDR3 region has 14 residues. The CDR3 loop reads CASSLTSGANEQFF. The CDR3 DNA follows: TGCGCCAGCAGCTTGACTAGCGGGGCGAATGAGCAGTTCTTC.

This clonotype has ten or more counts. The genes are TRBV5-1 and TRBJ2-5; perhaps TRBD2 as D (6 bases). Germline V gene sequence: CDR1 SGHRS, CDR2 YFSETQ. CDR3 size: 17 residues. Deletions cut 5 bases from V and 2 bases from J, with 22 bases between. The CDR3 DNA is TGCGCCAGCAGTCTTGGGTTGGTAGCGGCCGATCAAGAGACCCAGTACTTC. Its translation is CASSLGLVAADQETQYF.

The genes are TRBV4-3 and TRBJ2-5; D gene uncertain. CDR3 length: 14 residues. The V end lost 0 bases, the J end lost 4 bases, and 9 bases lay between the germline ends. In germline, CDR1 is LGHNA, CDR2 YSLEER. CDR3 amino acids: CASSQDFVTETQYF. In DNA, the CDR3 is TGCGCCAGCAGCCAAGACTTCGTGACAGAGACCCAGTACTTC.

This clonotype was seen only a few times. This chain links TRBV7-9 with TRBJ2-1, with D perhaps matching TRBD1 or TRBD2 (7 bases each). The V end was cut by 6 bases, the J end by 6 bases, with 18 bases between. Germline CDR1 and CDR2: SEHNR and FQNEAQ (reference sequence). The CDR3 totals 15 residues. The CDR3 reads CASRRPGGGGNEQFF. DNA for the CDR3: TGTGCCAGCAGACGACCAGGGGGGGGTGGCAATGAGCAGTTCTTC. Full variable domain (remainder filled in from reference TRBV7-9 and TRBJ2-1): DTGVSQNPRHKITKRGQNVTFRCDPISEHNRLYWYRQTLGQGPEFLTYFQNEAQLEKSRLLSDRFSAERPKGSFSTLEIQRTEQGDSAMYLCASRRPGGGGNEQFFGPGTRLTVL.

The chain carries TRBV6-5 and TRBJ2-2; a possible D gene is TRBD2 (5 bases). Germline-derived CDR1 and CDR2 are MNHEY and SVGAGI. This CDR3 has 15 residues. The V and J ends lost 2 bases and 4 bases respectively, with 11 bases between them. DNA for the CDR3: TGTGCCAGCAGTTACGGGTCCCGGGGCACCGGGGAGCTGTTTTTT. This gives the protein CASSYGSRGTGELFF.

The chain carries TRBV6-2 or TRBV6-3 and TRBJ1-5; the match to TRBD1 covers 9 bases. The V and J ends lost 6 bases and 4 bases, in that order; junction bases with no gene match: 7. Germline lookup yields CDR1 MNHEY and CDR2 SVGEGT. The CDR3 consists of 15 residues. CDR3 amino acids: CASRLDRGRNQPQHF. In DNA, the CDR3 is TGTGCCAGCAGGCTAGACAGGGGGAGAAATCAGCCCCAGCATTTT.

This clonotype was seen many times. The V call is TRBV12-3 or TRBV12-4, the J call TRBJ2-2, with no clear D. The CDR3 is 13 amino acids. The V end lost 1 base, the J end lost 8 bases, and 8 bases lay between the germline ends. The CDR3, as DNA: TGTGCCAGCAGTTTAGTACTGAATGGGGAGCTGTTTTTT. Translating it yields CASSLVLNGELFF.

This clonotype appeared a few times. The V call is TRBV5-1, the J call TRBJ1-1; a weak D match, TRBD1 (5 bases). Trimming left V 2 bases short and J 2 bases short, with 10 bases between. The CDR3 extends over 14 amino acids. In germline, CDR1 is SGHRS, CDR2 YFSETQ. CDR3 region: CASSFTGPNTEAFF. CDR3 nucleotide sequence: TGCGCCAGCAGCTTTACAGGACCCAACACTGAAGCTTTCTTT.

CDR3: CASSSTPTGPDNEQFF. The CDR3 DNA reads as TGTGCCAGCAGCTCGACCCCGACAGGGCCTGACAATGAGCAGTTCTTC. The chain links TRBV7-7 to TRBJ2-1; 7 bases are a match to TRBD1. The V segment lost 4 bases and the J segment 5 bases; nucleotides outside the gene matches: 11. Germline CDR1 is SSHAT and CDR2 is FNYEAQ (reference sequence). This CDR3 has 16 residues.

The chain uses TRBV11-2 and TRBJ2-3; D is uncertain. V lost 3 bases and J 4 bases, leaving 11 bases between the germline ends. Germline-derived CDR1 and CDR2 are SGHAT and FQNNGV. The CDR3 extends over 14 amino acids. This CDR3 is CASSLYSDSDTQYF. CDR3 DNA: TGTGCCAGCAGCTTGTACTCCGATTCAGATACGCAGTATTTT.

Only a few counts were recorded for this clonotype. The chain uses TRBV4-3 and TRBJ2-2, with a weak D call TRBD2 (5 bases). The CDR3 is 16 amino acids. Trimming stripped 2 bases from V and 0 bases from J, with 10 bases between. Germline values: CDR1 LGHNA, CDR2 YSLEER. CDR3 in amino acids: CASSQLSGSNTGELFF. The DNA for the CDR3 is TGCGCCAGCAGCCAATTGTCGGGGTCGAACACCGGGGAGCTGTTTTTT.

In DNA, the CDR3 is TGTGCCAGCAGTGAAGCGCTCCGAAAAGAGACCCAGTACTTC. This sequence encodes CASSEALRKETQYF. V gene TRBV2 combines with J gene TRBJ2-5; no clear D. The CDR3 has 14 amino acids. CDR1 and CDR2 (germline): SNHLY, FYNNEI. Trimming removed 0 bases from V and 3 bases from J, with 8 bases in between.

This clonotype was detected a few times. The chain recombines TRBV6-5 with TRBJ1-3; D unclear. The V end was cut by 0 bases, the J end by 3 bases, with 9 bases between. The germline CDR1 and CDR2 sequences are MNHEY and SVGAGI. The CDR3 covers 15 residues. CDR3 in DNA: TGTGCCAGCAGTTACTCCACTACAAATGGAAACACCATATATTTT. Protein sequence: CASSYSTTNGNTIYF.

V and J are TRBV7-2 and TRBJ2-4; D tentatively reads TRBD1 or TRBD2 (5 bases each). This CDR3 region has 13 residues. Germline V gene data show CDR1 as SGHTA and CDR2 as FQGNSA. The V end was cut by 3 bases, the J end by 9 bases, with 12 bases between. Here the CDR3 DNA reads TGTGCCAGCAGCTTTCTCGGGGACGGCATTCAGTACTTC. It yields the protein CASSFLGDGIQYF.

A few counts support this clonotype. V is TRBV5-1 and J is TRBJ2-5; TRBD2 might be the D (6 bases). The CDR3 is 13 residues long. Germline CDR1 is SGHRS and CDR2 is YFSETQ. The ends were cut back, 4 bases at V and 3 bases at J, with 10 bases in the middle. CDR3 sequence (DNA): TGCGCCAGCAGCCGGGACTTGAAAGAGACCCAGTACTTC. Amino acid sequence: CASSRDLKETQYF.

This clonotype was observed at least ten times. This chain joins TRBV12-3 or TRBV12-4 and TRBJ1-5, with D perhaps matching TRBD1 (6 bases). With 4 bases removed from V and 3 bases from J, the gap between germline ends came to 7 bases. The CDR3 totals 13 residues. As DNA, the CDR3 is TGTGCCAGCAGTTGGGACAACAATCAGCCCCAGCATTTT. It is translated as CASSWDNNQPQHF.

This clonotype was picked up many times. The V and J genes are TRBV5-1 and TRBJ2-5; no reliable D call. The V end was cut by 2 bases, the J end by 2 bases, with 10 bases between. Per germline, CDR1 SGHRS and CDR2 YFSETQ. The length of the CDR3 is 14 residues. The CDR3 sequence: CASSLQTRQETQYF. CDR3 coding DNA: TGCGCCAGCAGCTTACAAACTCGGCAAGAGACCCAGTACTTC.

The V and J genes are TRBV24-1 and TRBJ1-5; D uncertain. CDR1 KGHDR and CDR2 SFDVKD come from the germline V gene. Trimming left V 0 bases short and J 14 bases short, with 10 bases between. This CDR3 is built from 12 residues. The CDR3 DNA is TGTGCCACCAGTGATTTGGTGGGGAGTAAGCATTTT. Protein: CATSDLVGSKHF.

To note about this clonotype: A much more abundant neighbour one base away suggests this may be a read error. This rearrangement joins TRBV7-9 to TRBJ1-5; no firm D call. V was pared by 5 bases and J by 0 bases, with 5 bases between. CDR1 SEHNR and CDR2 FQNEAQ come from the germline V gene (reference sequence). This CDR3 spans 13 amino acids. The CDR3 bases are TGTGCCAGCAGCCACAATAGCAATCAGCCCCAGCATTTT. Translation gives CASSHNSNQPQHF.

This chain connects TRBV7-9 to TRBJ2-3, with 11 bases matching TRBD1. V was clipped by 5 bases and J by 8 bases; unmatched bases: 9. Germline loops: CDR1 SEHNR, CDR2 FQNEAQ (reference sequence). The CDR3 sequence is 15 residues long. The CDR3 is CASSPRDRGMPTQYF. CDR3 coding DNA: TGTGCCAGCAGCCCCCGGGACAGGGGGATGCCTACGCAGTATTTT. Using reference TRBV7-9 and TRBJ2-3 for the parts outside the CDR3, the full variable domain is DTGVSQNPRHKITKRGQNVTFRCDPISEHNRLYWYRQTLGQGPEFLTYFQNEAQLEKSRLLSDRFSAERPKGSFSTLEIQRTEQGDSAMYLCASSPRDRGMPTQYFGPGTRLTVL.

This clonotype was seen a handful of times. The chain has TRBV12-3 or TRBV12-4 and TRBJ1-3; unclear D gene. V lost 3 bases to trimming and J lost 1 base, with 7 bases between them. CDR3 length: 14 amino acids. CDR3 in amino acids: CASSFSGSGNTIYF. Written as DNA, the CDR3 is TGTGCCAGCAGTTTTTCGGGGTCTGGAAACACCATATATTTT.

The gene calls are TRBV5-3 and TRBJ1-5, with D hard to call. TRBV5-3 is classed as an ORF, of uncertain function. The CDR3 spans 17 residues. V gave up 9 bases and J gave up 5 bases, with 27 bases separating them. CDR3 nucleotide sequence: TGTGCCATGGGCTTGGACGAATCAGTCGGGCAACATCAGCCCCAGCATTTT. It encodes CAMGLDESVGQHQPQHF.

In this sample, this clonotype turned up a few times. The chain uses TRBV7-2 and TRBJ2-5; D is ambiguous. This CDR3 region has 14 residues. V was trimmed by 1 base and J by 2 bases, leaving 8 bases between them. Germline V gene data show CDR1 as SGHTA and CDR2 as FQGNSA. CDR3 DNA sequence: TGTGCCAGCAGCTTAGTACTAAAACAAGAGACCCAGTACTTC. Translating it yields CASSLVLKQETQYF. The complete variable domain, with remaining parts taken from reference TRBV7-2 and TRBJ2-5, reads GAGVSQSPSNKVTEKGKDVELRCDPISGHTALYWYRQSLGQGLEFLIYFQGNSAPDKSGLPSDRFSAERTGGSVSTLTIQRTQQEDSAVYLCASSLVLKQETQYFGPGTRLLVL.

The genes are TRBV10-3 and TRBJ2-1; TRBD2 agrees at 9 bases. Germline CDR1 ENHRY, CDR2 SYGVKD. The CDR3 extends over 15 amino acids. V was clipped by 4 bases and J by 0 bases; unmatched bases: 1. CDR3 residues: CAISGGGDSYNEQFF. The CDR3 DNA reads as TGTGCCATCAGTGGCGGGGGGGACTCCTACAATGAGCAGTTCTTC.

This clonotype turned up a few times. This rearrangement joins TRBV5-6 to TRBJ2-3, with 8 bases that match TRBD2. The CDR3 totals 15 residues. Trimming removed 3 bases from V and 5 bases from J; junction bases left unmatched: 8. CDR1 and CDR2 (germline): SGHDT, YYEEEE. The CDR3 sequence is CASSSQRGTQDTQYF. The CDR3 DNA is TGTGCCAGCAGCTCGCAGCGGGGGACCCAAGATACGCAGTATTTT. The whole variable domain, filled in from reference TRBV5-6 and TRBJ2-3, reads DAGVTQSPTHLIKTRGQQVTLRCSPKSGHDTVSWYQQALGQGPQFIFQYYEEEERQRGNFPDRFSGHQFPNYSSELNVNALLLGDSALYLCASSSQRGTQDTQYFGPGTRLTVL.

The CDR3 here is CASWGTGWHEQFF. In nucleotides, the CDR3 is TGCGCCAGTTGGGGGACAGGGTGGCATGAGCAGTTCTTC. The chain couples TRBV5-1 to TRBJ2-1; 9 bases agree with TRBD1. The CDR3 extends over 13 amino acids. Germline-derived CDR1 and CDR2 are SGHRS and YFSETQ. V shed 8 bases and J 8 bases; nucleotides not matched to a gene: 8.

Only a few counts were recorded for this clonotype. The V call is TRBV4-1, the J call TRBJ2-1, with D possibly called TRBD1 or TRBD2 (5 bases each). Germline CDR1 and CDR2: MGHRA and YSYEKL. V was shortened by 2 bases and J by 4 bases, with 18 bases between the two germline ends. CDR3 length: 17 amino acids. This chain's CDR3 is CASSQSPMRDQYNEQFF. DNA of the CDR3: TGCGCCAGCAGCCAAAGCCCGATGAGGGACCAGTACAATGAGCAGTTCTTC.